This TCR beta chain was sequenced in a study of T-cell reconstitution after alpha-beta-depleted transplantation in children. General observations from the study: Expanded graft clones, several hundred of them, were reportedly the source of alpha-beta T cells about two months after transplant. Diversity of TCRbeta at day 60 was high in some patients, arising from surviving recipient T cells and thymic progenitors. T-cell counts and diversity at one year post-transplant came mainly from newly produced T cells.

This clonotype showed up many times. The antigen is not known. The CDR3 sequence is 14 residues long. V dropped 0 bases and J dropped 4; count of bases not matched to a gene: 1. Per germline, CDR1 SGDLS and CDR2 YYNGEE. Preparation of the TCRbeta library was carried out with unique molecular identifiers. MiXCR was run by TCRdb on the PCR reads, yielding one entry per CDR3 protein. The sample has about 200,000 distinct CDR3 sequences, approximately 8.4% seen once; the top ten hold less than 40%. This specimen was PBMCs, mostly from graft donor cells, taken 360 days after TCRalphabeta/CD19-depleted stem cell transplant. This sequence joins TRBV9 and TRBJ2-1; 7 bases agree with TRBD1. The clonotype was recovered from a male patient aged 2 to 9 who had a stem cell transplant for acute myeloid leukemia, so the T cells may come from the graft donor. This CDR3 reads CASSVEGAYNEQFF. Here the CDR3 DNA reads TGTGCCAGCAGCGTAGAGGGGGCGTACAATGAGCAGTTCTTC.